Below, 16 T cell receptor beta chains from the same sample are listed, as sequenced in a study of monozygotic twins with inflammatory bowel disease. TCRdb re-called the 5' RACE reads and catalogs CDR3 proteins one per entry, DNA excluded. Recorded for this sample: about 300,000 distinct CDR3 sequences. The sample consisted of blood. All receptors come from a human donor with ulcerative colitis or Crohn's disease, or a healthy co-twin of an affected twin (not recorded which).

V is TRBV12-3 or TRBV12-4 and J is TRBJ2-1; the TCRdb call, TRBD2, lacks DNA for checking. The CDR3 totals 15 residues. The chain's CDR3 is CASSLAWLAGGGQFF.

This chain connects TRBV20-1 to TRBJ2-3; TCRdb indicates TRBD2, and absent DNA this call remains unverified. The CDR3 totals 16 residues. Per germline, CDR1 DFQATT and CDR2 SNEGSKA (reference sequence). CDR3: CSARTGLAGSTDTQYF.

The V call is TRBV6-2 or TRBV6-3, the J call TRBJ2-7; TCRdb indicates TRBD2, and absent DNA this call remains unverified. This CDR3 contains 13 residues. Germline V gives CDR1 MNHEY, CDR2 SVGEGT. CDR3 protein: CASGWNLLYEQYF.

The rearrangement uses TRBV5-5 and TRBJ1-5. This CDR3 region has 13 residues. Germline loops: CDR1 SGHKS, CDR2 YYEKEE (reference sequence). The CDR3 sequence: CASSLAGEMPQHF.

The gene calls are TRBV5-1 and TRBJ2-1; checking the TCRdb D call of TRBD2 is not possible without DNA. The CDR3 extends over 16 amino acids. CDR1 SGHRS and CDR2 YFSETQ come from the germline V gene. CDR3 loop: CASSPRTSGGAYEQFF.

J is TRBJ2-2 and V is TRBV24-1; TCRdb picks TRBD2, but there is no DNA to check that call. This CDR3 comprises 14 residues. Per germline, CDR1 KGHDR and CDR2 SFDVKD. The CDR3: CATQLSSGTGELFF.

The genes are TRBV7-3 and TRBJ1-1; TCRdb's D gene call, TRBD1, goes unchecked for lack of DNA. CDR1 SGHTA and CDR2 FQGTGA come from the germline V gene. This CDR3 is built from 15 residues. The CDR3 protein is CASSSRGTEGAEAFF.

CDR3 amino acids: CASSRLMTSNQPQHF. The J gene is TRBJ1-5, the V gene TRBV6-2 or TRBV6-3. The length of the CDR3 is 15 residues. The germline CDR1 and CDR2 sequences are MNHEY and SVGEGT.

The rearrangement uses TRBV29-1 and TRBJ1-1; TCRdb calls TRBD1, which cannot be checked without DNA. The length of the CDR3 is 11 residues. CDR1 is SQVTM, CDR2 ANQGSEA, per germline. The CDR3: CSAPGATGAFF.

The chain links TRBV28 to TRBJ2-7; the TCRdb call, TRBD1, lacks DNA for checking. The CDR3 runs 13 residues. Germline V gives CDR1 MDHEN, CDR2 SYDVKM. The CDR3 spells CASRLGGHVEQYF.

This chain joins TRBV4-3 and TRBJ2-7; absent DNA, TCRdb's TRBD1 call cannot be checked. The CDR3 has 17 residues. The germline gives CDR1 LGHNA, CDR2 YSLEER. The CDR3 is CASSQDPAGPGSYEQYF.

The V call is TRBV5-1, the J call TRBJ1-2; TCRdb's D gene call, TRBD1, goes unchecked for lack of DNA. CDR1 is SGHRS, CDR2 YFSETQ, per germline. This CDR3 has 14 residues. The CDR3 is CASSLASEGDGYTF. Using reference TRBV5-1 and TRBJ1-2 for the parts outside the CDR3, the full variable domain is KAGVTQTPRYLIKTRGQQVTLSCSPISGHRSVSWYQQTPGQGLQFLFEYFSETQRNKGNFPGRFSGRQFSNSRSEMNVSTLELGDSALYLCASSLASEGDGYTFGSGTRLTVV.

V gene TRBV7-9 combines with J gene TRBJ1-4; TCRdb calls TRBD1, which cannot be checked without DNA. CDR3 size: 15 residues. CDR1 SEHNR and CDR2 FQNEAQ come from the germline V gene (reference sequence). The CDR3 reads CASSAGTGGKEKLFF.

The chain employs TRBV9 and TRBJ2-5; TCRdb's D gene call, TRBD2, goes unchecked for lack of DNA. The germline V gene has CDR1 SGDLS and CDR2 YYNGEE. This CDR3 has 14 amino acids. CDR3 residues: CARSVSARMETQYF.

This chain joins TRBV24-1 and TRBJ1-5. CDR1 and CDR2 from the germline V gene are KGHDR and SFDVKD. The CDR3 covers 13 residues. This chain's CDR3 is CATSYNSDQPQHF.

The rearrangement joins TRBV7-8 to TRBJ1-3; TCRdb reports TRBD1, a call that lacks DNA to check it against. Germline CDR1 is SGHVS and CDR2 is FQNEAQ. The CDR3 runs 14 residues. The CDR3 protein is CASSHDRRGNTIYF.